The following is a T cell receptor beta chain sequence with its context. The ends were cut back, 5 bases at V and 11 bases at J, with 18 bases in the middle. The CDR3 contains 13 residues. The germline V gene encodes CDR1 SGHTA and CDR2 FQGNSA. This record belongs to a study of blood T cell repertoires in COVID-19. Study in general: Whether acute or convalescent, the COVID-19 samples came from the United States, Italy and Spain.

Some clones are missing from TCRdb's copy, which holds only in-frame ones; the method was immunoSEQ multiplex PCR. The sample lists some 300,000 clones, 85% to 90% seen once, with roughly 1.3% in the top ten. The chain recombines TRBV7-2 with TRBJ1-1; weak D call: TRBD1 (6 bases). The TCR comes from a man aged 65-85 years with acute or convalescent COVID-19. The specimen was peripheral blood. CDR3 coding DNA: TGTGCCAGCAGCATCTCCCGACAGGCCTATGCTTTCTTT. Translation: CASSISRQAYAFF.